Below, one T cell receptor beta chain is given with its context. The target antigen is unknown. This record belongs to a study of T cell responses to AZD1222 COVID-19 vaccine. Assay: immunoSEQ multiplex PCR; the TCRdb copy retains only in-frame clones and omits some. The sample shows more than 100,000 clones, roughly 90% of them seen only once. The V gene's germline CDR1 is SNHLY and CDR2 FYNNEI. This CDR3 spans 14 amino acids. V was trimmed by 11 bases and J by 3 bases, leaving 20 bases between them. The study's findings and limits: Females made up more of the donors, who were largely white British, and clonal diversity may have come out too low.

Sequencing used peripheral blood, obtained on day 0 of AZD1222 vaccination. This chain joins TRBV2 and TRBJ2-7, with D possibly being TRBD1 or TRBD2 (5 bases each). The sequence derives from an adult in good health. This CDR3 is CAEGSGQRVYEQYF. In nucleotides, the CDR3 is TGTGCCGAAGGTTCGGGGCAGAGGGTCTACGAGCAGTACTTC.